This TCR beta chain was retrieved from a study of Ad26.COV2.S vaccination and SARS-CoV-2 variants. Study details: In the COV1001 trial, the donor was in the Ad26.COV2.S arm.

The method was immunoSEQ multiplex PCR; TCRdb's version includes in-frame clones alone and lacks a portion of them. There are 300,000 to 400,000 clones in the sample; more than 70% occur only once, and around 2% lies in the top ten. As for treatment: about 20 received Ad26.COV2.S at low or high dose, single or two shots; 5 received placebo; per-sample allocation not given. Day 63 after the first vaccine or placebo injection was the time point for sampling. It was an adult aged 18-55 years in Boston who was the donor. CDR3 length: 13 residues. The ends were cut back, 1 base at V and 7 bases at J, with 9 bases in the middle. Germline V gene data show CDR1 as SGHDT and CDR2 as YYEEEE.

This TCR was recovered from a person aged 18-65 years who received the Ad26.COV2.S COVID-19 vaccine or a placebo. V and J are TRBV5-6 and TRBJ1-5; tentative D call: TRBD1 (5 bases). Sequencing was performed on peripheral blood, taken in a trial of Ad26.COV2.S vaccine versus placebo. The CDR3 loop reads CASSLRGRQPQHF. CDR3 DNA: TGTGCCAGCAGCTTGCGGGGCAGGCAGCCCCAGCATTTT.